This T cell receptor beta chain was sequenced for a study of human T cells and chemical hapten exposure. A single record per CDR3 protein comes from TCRdb applying MiXCR to the RACE reads. The data contain about 350,000 distinct CDR3 sequences, around 5.5% of them seen just once; the ten biggest clones take up around 8%. The time point here: pre-sensitization, week 0. Sample treatment: therapeutic diphenylcyclopropenone sensitization with weekly scalp DPC. The V and J ends lost 3 bases and 0 bases respectively, with 12 bases between them. CDR3 size: 16 residues. Germline V gene data show CDR1 as SGHRS and CDR2 as YFSETQ.

This clonotype was obtained from a woman younger than 35 with alopecia areata. Some clones in this sample may be carry-over from other donors' samples. Sequences were derived from whole blood, sampled in connection with sensitization to the hapten diphenylcyclopropenone (DPC). The rearrangement uses TRBV5-1 and TRBJ2-2; D is possibly TRBD2 (6 bases). The CDR3 loop is CASSWDGGANTGELFF. In nucleotides, the CDR3 is TGCGCCAGCAGCTGGGACGGCGGGGCGAACACCGGGGAGCTGTTTTTT. Based on the CDR3 plus reference TRBV5-1 and TRBJ2-2, the full variable domain is KAGVTQTPRYLIKTRGQQVTLSCSPISGHRSVSWYQQTPGQGLQFLFEYFSETQRNKGNFPGRFSGRQFSNSRSEMNVSTLELGDSALYLCASSWDGGANTGELFFGEGSRLTVL.